A selection of T cell receptor beta chains follows, all from one sample in a study of blood T cell repertoires in COVID-19. Here immunoSEQ multiplex PCR was the method, and the copy in TCRdb shows in-frame clones only, minus some. Of over 85,000 clones listed, 92% are singletons. Sequenced input: peripheral blood. The receptors were gathered from a woman aged 45 to 65 with COVID-19, enrolled during active disease. CDR3s include the opening cysteine and the closing phenylalanine or tryptophan. The size entry is marked missing in some rows and otherwise reads once, few, many or a size class.

abundance: .; j_gene: TRBJ2-7; v_gene: TRBV9; len: 15; CDR3aa: CASSIGVSGGYEQYF
abundance: .; j_gene: TRBJ2-2; v_gene: TRBV11-2; len: 16; CDR3aa: CASSLSWRGGTGELFF
abundance: .; j_gene: TRBJ1-2; v_gene: TRBV5-5; len: 16; CDR3aa: CASSLEAGVGGYGYTF
abundance: .; j_gene: TRBJ1-4; v_gene: TRBV6-1; len: 13; CDR3aa: CASSEANGGKLFF
abundance: .; j_gene: TRBJ2-1; v_gene: TRBV25-1; len: 16; CDR3aa: CASSEPLHDRKHEQFF
abundance: .; j_gene: TRBJ2-2; v_gene: TRBV11-3; len: 16; CDR3aa: CASSSYSGLNTGELFF
abundance: .; j_gene: TRBJ2-2; v_gene: TRBV19; len: 17; CDR3aa: CASRGQGLGLSTGELFF
abundance: .; j_gene: TRBJ1-2; v_gene: TRBV7-3; len: 14; CDR3aa: CASSPGQGFYGYTF
abundance: .; j_gene: TRBJ1-2; v_gene: TRBV30; len: 13; CDR3aa: CAWLMTGNYGYTF
abundance: .; j_gene: TRBJ1-2; v_gene: TRBV28; len: 14; CDR3aa: CASSLPGQGQSDTF
abundance: .; j_gene: TRBJ2-7; v_gene: TRBV7-9; len: 14; CDR3aa: CASSLAQRPYEQYF
abundance: .; j_gene: TRBJ1-1; v_gene: TRBV27; len: 15; CDR3aa: CASREEHAGGTEAFF
abundance: .; j_gene: TRBJ1-5; v_gene: TRBV5-6; len: 18; CDR3aa: CASSSQGAGAMWNQPQHF
abundance: .; j_gene: TRBJ1-2; v_gene: TRBV27; len: 16; CDR3aa: CASSLNPPGLSGGYTF
abundance: few; j_gene: TRBJ1-3; v_gene: TRBV6-5; len: 11; CDR3aa: CASGMRRAIYF
abundance: .; j_gene: TRBJ2-5; v_gene: TRBV6-1; len: 16; CDR3aa: CASSEGSFRVSETQYF
abundance: .; j_gene: TRBJ1-2; v_gene: TRBV24-1; len: 12; CDR3aa: CATSDLAGGYTF
abundance: .; j_gene: TRBJ1-1; v_gene: TRBV11-3; len: 14; CDR3aa: CASSVWRLNTEAFF
abundance: .; j_gene: TRBJ2-2; v_gene: TRBV7-3; len: 14; CDR3aa: CASTSGVNTGELFF
abundance: .; j_gene: TRBJ2-5; v_gene: TRBV28; len: 17; CDR3aa: CASSSFAEGAGRETQYF
abundance: once; j_gene: TRBJ1-2; v_gene: TRBV30; len: 17; CDR3aa: CAWSVRQGMLSNYGYTF
abundance: few; j_gene: TRBJ1-3; v_gene: TRBV5-1; len: 15; CDR3aa: CASSLGGKSGNTIYF
abundance: .; j_gene: TRBJ1-1; v_gene: TRBV11-2; len: 13; CDR3aa: CASSLVVATEAFF
abundance: .; j_gene: TRBJ1-2; v_gene: TRBV14; len: 13; CDR3aa: CASSQVQGYGYTF
abundance: .; j_gene: TRBJ1-5; v_gene: TRBV10-3; len: 16; CDR3aa: CAISESLGTGGQPQHF
abundance: .; j_gene: TRBJ2-7; v_gene: TRBV15; len: 17; CDR3aa: CATSRDVGTGHSYEQYF
abundance: once; j_gene: TRBJ1-2; v_gene: TRBV2; len: 12; CDR3aa: CASRETLYGYTF
abundance: .; j_gene: TRBJ1-2; v_gene: TRBV6-6; len: 14; CDR3aa: CASSLRQINYGYTF
abundance: .; j_gene: TRBJ2-2; v_gene: TRBV15; len: 14; CDR3aa: CATSRPDFPGELFF
abundance: .; j_gene: TRBJ1-5; v_gene: TRBV9; len: 14; CDR3aa: CASSLGGLNQPQHF
abundance: .; j_gene: TRBJ1-2; v_gene: TRBV30; len: 14; CDR3aa: CAWSGTGSFHGYTF
abundance: .; j_gene: TRBJ2-3; v_gene: TRBV9; len: 15; CDR3aa: CASSVESSRTDTQYF
abundance: .; j_gene: TRBJ1-2; v_gene: TRBV5-1; len: 14; CDR3aa: CASSSTGTGMGYTF
abundance: .; j_gene: TRBJ1-2; v_gene: TRBV6-1; len: 13; CDR3aa: CASSDRQGSGYTF
abundance: .; j_gene: TRBJ2-4; v_gene: TRBV15; len: 20; CDR3aa: CATSGRLTSGGARAKNIQYF
abundance: .; j_gene: TRBJ1-1; v_gene: TRBV11-2; len: 10; CDR3aa: CASGRDSAFF
abundance: .; j_gene: TRBJ1-2; v_gene: TRBV19; len: 14; CDR3aa: CASSISAGDYGYTF